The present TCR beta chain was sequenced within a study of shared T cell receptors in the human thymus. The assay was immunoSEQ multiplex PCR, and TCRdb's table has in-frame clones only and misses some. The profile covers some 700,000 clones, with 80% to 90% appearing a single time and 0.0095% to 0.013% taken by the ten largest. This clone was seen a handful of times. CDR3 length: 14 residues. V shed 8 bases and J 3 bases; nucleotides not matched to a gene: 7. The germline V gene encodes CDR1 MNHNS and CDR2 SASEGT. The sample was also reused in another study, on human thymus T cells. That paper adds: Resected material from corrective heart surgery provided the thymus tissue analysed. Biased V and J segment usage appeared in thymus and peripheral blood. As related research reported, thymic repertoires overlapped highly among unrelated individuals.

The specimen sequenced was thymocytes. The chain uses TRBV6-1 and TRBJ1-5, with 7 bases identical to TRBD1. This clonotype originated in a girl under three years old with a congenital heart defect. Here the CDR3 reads CASGRDSHNQPQHF. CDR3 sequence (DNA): TGTGCCAGCGGCAGGGACAGCCACAATCAGCCCCAGCATTTT.